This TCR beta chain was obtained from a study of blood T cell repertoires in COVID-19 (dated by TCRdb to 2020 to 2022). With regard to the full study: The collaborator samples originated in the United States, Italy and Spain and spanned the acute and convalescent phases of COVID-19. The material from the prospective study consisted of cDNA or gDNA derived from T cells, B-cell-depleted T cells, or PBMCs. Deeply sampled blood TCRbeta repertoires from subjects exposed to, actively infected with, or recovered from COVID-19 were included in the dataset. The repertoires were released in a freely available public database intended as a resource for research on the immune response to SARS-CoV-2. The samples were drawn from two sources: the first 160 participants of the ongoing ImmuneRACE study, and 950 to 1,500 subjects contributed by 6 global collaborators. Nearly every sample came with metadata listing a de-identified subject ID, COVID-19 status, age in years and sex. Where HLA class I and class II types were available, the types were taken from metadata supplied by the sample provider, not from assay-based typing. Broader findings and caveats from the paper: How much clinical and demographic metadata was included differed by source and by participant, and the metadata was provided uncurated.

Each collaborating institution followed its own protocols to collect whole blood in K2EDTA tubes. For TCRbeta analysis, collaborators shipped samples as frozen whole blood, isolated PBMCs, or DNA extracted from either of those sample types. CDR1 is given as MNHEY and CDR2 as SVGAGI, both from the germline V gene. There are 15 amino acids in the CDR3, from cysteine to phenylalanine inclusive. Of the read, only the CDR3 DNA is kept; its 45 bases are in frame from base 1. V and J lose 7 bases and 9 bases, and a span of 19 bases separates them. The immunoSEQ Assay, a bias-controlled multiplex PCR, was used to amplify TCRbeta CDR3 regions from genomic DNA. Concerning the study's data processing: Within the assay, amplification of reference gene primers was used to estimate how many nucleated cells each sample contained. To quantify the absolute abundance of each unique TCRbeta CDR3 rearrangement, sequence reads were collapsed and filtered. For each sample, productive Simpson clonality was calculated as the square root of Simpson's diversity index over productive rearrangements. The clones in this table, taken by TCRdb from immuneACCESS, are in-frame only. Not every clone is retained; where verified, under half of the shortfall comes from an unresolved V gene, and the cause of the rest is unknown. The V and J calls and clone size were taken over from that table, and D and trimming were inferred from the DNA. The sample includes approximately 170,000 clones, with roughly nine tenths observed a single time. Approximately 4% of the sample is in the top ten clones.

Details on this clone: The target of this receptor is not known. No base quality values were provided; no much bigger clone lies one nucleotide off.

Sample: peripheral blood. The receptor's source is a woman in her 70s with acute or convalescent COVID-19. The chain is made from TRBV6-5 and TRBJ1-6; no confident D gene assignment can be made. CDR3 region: CASTVSSAGVSPLHF. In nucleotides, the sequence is TGTGCCAGCACGGTTAGCAGCGCCGGGGTTTCACCCCTCCACTTT.